The source of this T cell receptor beta chain is a study of HIV-infected patients and healthy controls. The germline CDR1 and CDR2 sequences are SEHNR and FQNEAQ (reference sequence). Trimming left V 4 bases short and J 4 bases short, with 10 bases between. The CDR3 covers 13 residues. The repertoire came from unfractionated whole blood and reflected all unsorted peripheral T cells. Alpha and beta constant-region primers primed reverse transcription of around 550 ng RNA. Alpha and beta chain libraries were made separately by chain-specific third strand synthesis with multiplexing indices. MiXCR, run by TCRdb on the 5' RACE reads, gives a single entry per CDR3 protein. This table holds 15,000 to 20,000 distinct CDR3 sequences, approximately 9% found once.

The V and J genes are TRBV7-9 and TRBJ2-5; possible D gene TRBD1, 5 bases. The TCR comes from an adult in good health. Material for sequencing was blood. The CDR3 protein is CASSSDDRETQYF. The CDR3 nucleotides are TGTGCCAGCAGCTCGGATGACAGAGAGACCCAGTACTTC.